The 2 T cell receptor beta chains given below trace back to one sample, sequenced in a study of cytomegalovirus exposure and HLA in healthy donors. Vbeta (60) and Jbeta (13) primers were used in the PCR. Repertoires were generated with immunoSEQ multiplex PCR, while TCRdb's copy carries only in-frame clones and drops some. Of about 150,000 clones listed, roughly 80% are singletons. Specimen: PBMCs. The receptors come from a man younger than 35 in good health and CMV-seronegative.

This clone was seen only a few times. The chain has TRBV11-2 and TRBJ1-2, with D maybe TRBD1 (5 bases). The germline V gene encodes CDR1 SGHAT and CDR2 FQNNGV. The V and J ends lost 1 base and 2 bases respectively, with 20 bases between them. The CDR3 consists of 18 residues. In DNA form, the CDR3 reads TGTGCCAGCAGCTTAGTCGCGGGGGGGACGCTAACAAACTATGGCTACACCTTC. It translates to CASSLVAGGTLTNYGYTF.

The rearrangement links TRBV6-1 to TRBJ2-7; possibly TRBD2 for D (5 bases). Trimming left V 8 bases short and J 4 bases short, with 18 bases between. The CDR3 totals 14 residues. The germline CDR1 and CDR2 sequences are MNHNS and SASEGT. CDR3 bases: TGTGCCAGCTGGTCGCTATCGACGGGGTACGAGCAGTACTTC. Translation gives CASWSLSTGYEQYF.